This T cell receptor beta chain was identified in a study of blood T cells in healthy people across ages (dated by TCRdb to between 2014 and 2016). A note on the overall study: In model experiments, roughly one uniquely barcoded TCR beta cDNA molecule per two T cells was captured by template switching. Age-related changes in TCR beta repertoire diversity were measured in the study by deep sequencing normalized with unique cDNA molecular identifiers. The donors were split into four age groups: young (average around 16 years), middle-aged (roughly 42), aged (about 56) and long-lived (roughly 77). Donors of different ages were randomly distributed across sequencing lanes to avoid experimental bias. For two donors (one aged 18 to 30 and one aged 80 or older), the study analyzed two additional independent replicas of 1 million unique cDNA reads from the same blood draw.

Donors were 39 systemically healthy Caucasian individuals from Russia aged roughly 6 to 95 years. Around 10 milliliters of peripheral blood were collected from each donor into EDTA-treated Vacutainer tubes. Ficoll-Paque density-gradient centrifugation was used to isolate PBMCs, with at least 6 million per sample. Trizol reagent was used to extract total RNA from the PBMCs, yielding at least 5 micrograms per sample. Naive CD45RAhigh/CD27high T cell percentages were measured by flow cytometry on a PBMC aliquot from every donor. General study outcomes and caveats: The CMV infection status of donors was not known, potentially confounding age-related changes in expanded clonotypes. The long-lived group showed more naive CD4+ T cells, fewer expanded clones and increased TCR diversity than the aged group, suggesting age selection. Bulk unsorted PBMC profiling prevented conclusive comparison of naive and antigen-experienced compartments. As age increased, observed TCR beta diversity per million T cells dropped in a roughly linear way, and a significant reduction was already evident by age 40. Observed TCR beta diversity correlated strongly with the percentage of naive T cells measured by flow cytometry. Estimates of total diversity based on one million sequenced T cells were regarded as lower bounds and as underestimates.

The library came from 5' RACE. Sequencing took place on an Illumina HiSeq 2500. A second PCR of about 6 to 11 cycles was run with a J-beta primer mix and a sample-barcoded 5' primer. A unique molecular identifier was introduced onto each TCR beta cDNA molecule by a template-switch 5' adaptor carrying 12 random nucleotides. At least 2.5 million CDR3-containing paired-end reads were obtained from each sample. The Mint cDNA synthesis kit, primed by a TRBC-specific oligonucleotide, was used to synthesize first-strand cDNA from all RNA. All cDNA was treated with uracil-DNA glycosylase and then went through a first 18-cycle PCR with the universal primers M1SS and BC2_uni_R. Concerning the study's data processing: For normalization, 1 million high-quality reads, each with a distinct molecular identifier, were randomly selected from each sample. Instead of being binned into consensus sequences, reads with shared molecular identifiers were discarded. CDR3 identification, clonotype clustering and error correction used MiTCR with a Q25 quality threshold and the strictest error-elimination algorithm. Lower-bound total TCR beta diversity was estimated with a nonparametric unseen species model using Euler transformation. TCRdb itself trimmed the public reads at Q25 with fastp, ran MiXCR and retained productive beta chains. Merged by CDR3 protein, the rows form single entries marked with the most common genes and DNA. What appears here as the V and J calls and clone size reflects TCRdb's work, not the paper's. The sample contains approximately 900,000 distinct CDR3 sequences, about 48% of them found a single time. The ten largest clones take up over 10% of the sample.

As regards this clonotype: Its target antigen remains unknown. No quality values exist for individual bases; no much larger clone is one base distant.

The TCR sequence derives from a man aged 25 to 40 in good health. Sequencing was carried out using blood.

The CDR3 protein sequence reads: CASSLGDLASYEQYF. In nucleotide form, the sequence is TGTGCCAGCAGTCTTGGTGACTTGGCATCCTACGAGCAGTACTTC. This sequence uses TRBV6-2 or TRBV6-3 and TRBJ2-7; the D gene lacks a confident call. The germline V gene encodes CDR1 MNHEY and CDR2 SVGEGT. The CDR3 runs 15 amino acids, cysteine and phenylalanine included. CDR3 DNA only is kept here, 45 bases in frame from base 1. V loses 5 bases of germline sequence and J loses 1 base, and the interval between the two ends is 15 bases.